This T cell receptor (beta chain) appears in the sequencing data of a study of CD8 T cells in ankylosing spondylitis. Libraries of TCR beta came from quantitative 5'-RACE with molecular barcodes. TCRdb used MiXCR to reprocess the 5' RACE reads, holding one entry per CDR3 protein. The table records about 69,000 distinct CDR3 sequences, about 5.4% of them present only once. Trimming shortened V by 2 bases and J by 5 bases, and 10 bases separated the two germline ends. The CDR3 loop spans 13 amino acids. The germline gives CDR1 SGHRS, CDR2 YFSETQ. Study findings and constraints: Disease-linked clones were CD8+ and relatively rare in peripheral blood.

In its sample, this clonotype was seen many times. Its antigen is unknown. Source material: blood, either unsorted or a sorted T cell fraction (not recorded which). This chain links TRBV5-1 with TRBJ2-5, with D perhaps matching TRBD2 (5 bases). The receptor comes from a male donor with ankylosing spondylitis or in good health (not recorded which). The CDR3 loop is CASSFGVRETQYF. CDR3 nucleotide sequence: TGCGCCAGCAGCTTCGGGGTTCGGGAGACCCAGTACTTC. The complete variable domain, with remaining parts taken from reference TRBV5-1 and TRBJ2-5, reads KAGVTQTPRYLIKTRGQQVTLSCSPISGHRSVSWYQQTPGQGLQFLFEYFSETQRNKGNFPGRFSGRQFSNSRSEMNVSTLELGDSALYLCASSFGVRETQYFGPGTRLLVL.